The 5 T cell receptor beta chains listed next were all sequenced from one sample in a study of cytomegalovirus exposure and HLA in healthy donors. 13 Jbeta primers and 60 Vbeta primers were used for the PCR. Sequencing used immunoSEQ multiplex PCR; TCRdb keeps in-frame clones, though not all of them. The sample has 150,000 to 200,000 clones, about four fifths seen once. The sample consisted of PBMCs. The receptor source for this set is a male donor in good health and CMV-seropositive.

The table lists this clone with a few counts. This chain joins TRBV5-6 and TRBJ1-1; the D gene is possibly TRBD1 (6 bases). Trimming removed 4 bases from V and 3 bases from J, with 16 bases in between. The CDR3 runs 15 residues. Germline V gene data show CDR1 as SGHDT and CDR2 as YYEEEE. The CDR3 loop is CASSRRTERDTEAFF. CDR3 coding DNA: TGTGCCAGCAGCAGACGGACAGAAAGGGACACTGAAGCTTTCTTT.

This sequence joins TRBV7-2 and TRBJ1-1; TRBD1 aligns across 8 bases. The CDR3 extends over 13 amino acids. The J segment lost 4 bases and the V segment lost 4 bases, leaving 2 bases of the junction unmatched. Per the germline V gene, CDR1 is SGHTA and CDR2 is FQGNSA. Here the CDR3 reads CASSWTGPTEAFF. CDR3 DNA sequence: TGTGCCAGCAGCTGGACAGGGCCCACTGAAGCTTTCTTT.

This chain connects TRBV7-2 to TRBJ1-1, with 8 nucleotides matching TRBD1. V dropped 6 bases and J dropped 5; count of bases not matched to a gene: 11. Germline lookup yields CDR1 SGHTA and CDR2 FQGNSA. The CDR3 length is 15 residues. The CDR3 is CASRSMQGARTEAFF. CDR3 nucleotide sequence: TGTGCCAGCAGGTCGATGCAGGGGGCGAGAACTGAAGCTTTCTTT.

The chain is built from TRBV15 and TRBJ2-1; D is unresolved. Trimming pared 0 bases from V and 0 bases from J, leaving 6 bases between. Germline values: CDR1 LNHNV, CDR2 YYDKDF (reference sequence). The CDR3 spans 15 residues. CDR3 sequence: CATSREPSSYNEQFF. The DNA of the CDR3 is TGTGCCACCAGCAGAGAACCGAGCTCCTACAATGAGCAGTTCTTC.

The J gene is TRBJ2-7, the V gene TRBV11-3; a possible D gene is TRBD1 (6 bases). The V end was cut by 4 bases, the J end by 2 bases, with 12 bases between. From germline, CDR1 is SGHNT and CDR2 YENEEA. This CDR3 is 14 amino acids long. The CDR3 sequence: CASSSLGQTYEQYF. CDR3 coding DNA: TGTGCCAGCAGCTCTCTCGGACAGACCTACGAGCAGTACTTC. Complete variable domain (other parts from reference TRBV11-3 and TRBJ2-7): EAGVVQSPRYKIIEKKQPVAFWCNPISGHNTLYWYLQNLGQGPELLIRYENEEAVDDSQLPKDRFSAERLKGVDSTLKIQPAELGDSAVYLCASSSLGQTYEQYFGPGTRLTVT.